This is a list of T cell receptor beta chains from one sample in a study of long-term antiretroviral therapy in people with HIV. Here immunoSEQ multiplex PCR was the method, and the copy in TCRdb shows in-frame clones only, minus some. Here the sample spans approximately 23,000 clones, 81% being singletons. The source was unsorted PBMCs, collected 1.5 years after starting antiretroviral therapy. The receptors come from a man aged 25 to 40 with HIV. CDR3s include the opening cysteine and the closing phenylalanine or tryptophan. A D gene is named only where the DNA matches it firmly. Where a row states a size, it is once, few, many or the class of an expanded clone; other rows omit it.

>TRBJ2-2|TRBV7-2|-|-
TGTGCCAGCAGCCTCACTCCCACGGACTCCGGGGAGCTGTTTTTT
CASSLTPTDSGELFF
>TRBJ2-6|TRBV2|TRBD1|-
TGTGCCAGCAGTCACAGGGGGCTCTCTGGGGCCAACGTCCTGACTTTC
CASSHRGLSGANVLTF
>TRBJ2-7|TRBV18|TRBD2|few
TGTGCCAGCTCACCGGGACTAGCGGGAGAGGTCGAGCAGTACTTC
CASSPGLAGEVEQYF
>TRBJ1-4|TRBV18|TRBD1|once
TGTGCCAGCTCACCTAGACAGGGGGCTAATGAAAAACTGTTTTTT
CASSPRQGANEKLFF
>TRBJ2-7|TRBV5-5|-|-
TGTGCCAGCAGCCGAGGAAACCACGAGCAGTACTTC
CASSRGNHEQYF
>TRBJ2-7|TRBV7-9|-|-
TGTGCCAGCAGCTTGGGGTCCCGCTACTTTTCCTACGAGCAGTACTTC
CASSLGSRYFSYEQYF
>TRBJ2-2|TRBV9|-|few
TGTGCCAGCAGCGTAGCAGGGACTTTTAACACCGGGGAGCTGTTTTTT
CASSVAGTFNTGELFF
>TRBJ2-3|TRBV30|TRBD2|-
TGTGCCTTCGGGACTAGCGGGGGGGCCGCAGATACGCAGTATTTT
CAFGTSGGAADTQYF
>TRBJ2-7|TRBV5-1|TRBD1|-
TGCGCCAGCAGCCCGGGGACAGTTTACTCCTACGAGCAGTACTTC
CASSPGTVYSYEQYF
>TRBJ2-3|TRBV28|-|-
TGTGCCAGCAGTCCAACCTTAGTGGGGGATAGGAATACGCAGTATTTT
CASSPTLVGDRNTQYF
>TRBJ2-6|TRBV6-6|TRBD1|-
TGTGCCAGCACCGGACAGGGGGCGTGGGGGGCCAACGTCCTGACTTTC
CASTGQGAWGANVLTF
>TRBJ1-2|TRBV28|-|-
TGTGCCAGCAGGGAGATACATGGCTACACCTTC
CASREIHGYTF
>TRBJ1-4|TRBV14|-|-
TGTGCCAGCAGCCGTAAGATTGAAAAACTGTTTTTT
CASSRKIEKLFF
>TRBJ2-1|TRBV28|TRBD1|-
TGTGCCAGCAGTCCAAGGGACAGGGGAACTGAGCAGTTCTTC
CASSPRDRGTEQFF
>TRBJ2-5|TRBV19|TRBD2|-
TGTGCCAGTAGTATCAGGGGTCCAGGACTAGCGGGGGCCTTAGAGACCCAGTACTTC
CASSIRGPGLAGALETQYF
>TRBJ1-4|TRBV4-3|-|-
TGCGCCAGCAGCCAAGGCGGCAGTGGCCCTAATGAAAAACTGTTTTTT
CASSQGGSGPNEKLFF
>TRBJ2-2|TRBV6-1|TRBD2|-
TGTGCCACCCTTGACCCGGGGAGGGGAACCGGGGAGCTGTTTTTT
CATLDPGRGTGELFF
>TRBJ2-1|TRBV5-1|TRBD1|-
TGCGCCAGCACCGAGACAGGGGGGCCTTTACATGAGCAGTTCTTC
CASTETGGPLHEQFF
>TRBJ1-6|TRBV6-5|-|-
TGTGCCAGCAGTTACTCGTGGGCATCCTATAATTCACCCCTCCACTTT
CASSYSWASYNSPLHF
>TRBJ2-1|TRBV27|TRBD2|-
TGTGCCAGCAGGCCAACTAGCGGGCATGACAATGAGCAGTTCTTC
CASRPTSGHDNEQFF
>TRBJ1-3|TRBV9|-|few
TGTGCCAGCAGCGTGGGGGACACCATATATTTT
CASSVGDTIYF
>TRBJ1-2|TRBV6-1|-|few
TGTGCCGGCTGGGGTGTCAGGGTCAATGGCTACACCTTC
CAGWGVRVNGYTF
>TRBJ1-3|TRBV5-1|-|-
TGCGCCAGCAGCTGGGATTTCTCCGGAAACACCATATATTTT
CASSWDFSGNTIYF
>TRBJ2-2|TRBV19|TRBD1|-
TGTGCCAGTAGGAGGACAGGGGGGAACACCGGGGAGCTGTTTTTT
CASRRTGGNTGELFF
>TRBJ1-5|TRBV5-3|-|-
TGTGCCAGAAGCTTTAGGGTGCCAGGGCGGATCAATCAGCCCCAGCATTTT
CARSFRVPGRINQPQHF
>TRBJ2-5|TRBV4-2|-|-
TGTGCCAGCAGCTCTAAACAGGATCCAGAGACCCAGTACTTC
CASSSKQDPETQYF
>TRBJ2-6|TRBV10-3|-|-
TGTGCCACCGAAAACTCTGGGGCCAACGTCCTGACTTTC
CATENSGANVLTF
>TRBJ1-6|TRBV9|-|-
TGTGCCAGCAGCTTAGGTAGAACCAGCGGTTCACCCCTCCACTTT
CASSLGRTSGSPLHF
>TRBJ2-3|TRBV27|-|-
TGTGCCAGCAGTCCTGGGAGCACAGATACGCAGTATTTT
CASSPGSTDTQYF
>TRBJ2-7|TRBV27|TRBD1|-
TGTGCCAGCAAGCGGACAGGACCCTACGAGCAGTACTTC
CASKRTGPYEQYF
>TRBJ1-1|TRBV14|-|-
TGTGCCAGCAGCCGGTTGAACACTGAAGCTTTCTTT
CASSRLNTEAFF
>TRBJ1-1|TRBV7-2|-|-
TGTGCCAGCAGCCTAGTTGTATCCGAGGCTTTCTTT
CASSLVVSEAFF
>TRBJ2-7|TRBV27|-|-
TGTGCCAGCGGAATCTACGAGCAGTACTTC
CASGIYEQYF
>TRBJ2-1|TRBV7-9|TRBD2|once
TGTGCCAGCGGAACTAGCGGGAGTTTGGACGAGCAGTTCTTC
CASGTSGSLDEQFF
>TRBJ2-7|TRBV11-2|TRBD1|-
TGTGCCAGCAGCTTGGGGACAGGGGCCTACGAGCAGTACTTC
CASSLGTGAYEQYF
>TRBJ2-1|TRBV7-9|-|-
TGTGCCAGTAACTTACCTAGCTCCTACAATGAGCAGTTCTTC
CASNLPSSYNEQFF
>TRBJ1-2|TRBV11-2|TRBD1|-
TGTGCCAGCAGCTCCCGAACAGGGGTGAATGGCTACACCTTC
CASSSRTGVNGYTF
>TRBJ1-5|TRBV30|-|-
TGTGCCTGGAGCCGACGAGGGGCTAGCAATCAGCCCCAGCATTTT
CAWSRRGASNQPQHF
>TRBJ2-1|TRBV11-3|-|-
TGTGCCAGCAGCCCTCACGGGCAGGCGATCTACAATGAGCAGTTCTTC
CASSPHGQAIYNEQFF
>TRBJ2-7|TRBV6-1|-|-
TGTGCCACCCTGACCCCCGACAGTTCCTACGAGCAGTACTTC
CATLTPDSSYEQYF